One and the same sample provided the 24 T cell receptor beta chains below, sequenced in a study of molecular identifiers for immune sequencing clone quantification. TCRdb itself ran the PCR reads through MiXCR, one entry per CDR3 protein. The profile shows about 640,000 distinct CDR3 sequences, just under 20% of them singletons. The sample comprised naive CD8+ T cells from blood, with Jurkat cell RNA spiked in. Regarding subset: FACS-sorted CD8+CD4-CCR7+CD45RA+ naive T cells. These receptors all stem from a human donor in good health. Some libraries in this study had Jurkat cell RNA spiked in.

For this clonotype: A much larger clone differs by one base, so this may be a read error. The chain has TRBV4-1 and TRBJ2-2; 9 bases align to TRBD1. The CDR3 is made up of 20 amino acids. Per germline, CDR1 MGHRA and CDR2 YSYEKL. The CDR3 DNA is TGCGCCGGCAGCCAAGATCTGAGACAGGGGGTTATTGAGGACACCGGGGAGCTGTTTTTT. As protein: CAGSQDLRQGVIEDTGELFF.

This clonotype has a count of ten or more. The chain is built from TRBV29-1 and TRBJ1-3; TRBD1 agrees at 8 bases. The CDR3 consists of 13 residues. In germline, CDR1 is SQVTM, CDR2 ANQGSEA. The V and J ends lost 6 bases and 1 base, in that order; junction bases with no gene match: 2. The CDR3 reads CSVRQGSGNTIYF. The CDR3 bases are TGCAGCGTGCGACAGGGGTCTGGAAACACCATATATTTT.

In this sample, this clonotype turned up many times. The chain is built from TRBV29-1 and TRBJ2-2, with a weak D call TRBD1 (6 bases). Germline V gives CDR1 SQVTM, CDR2 ANQGSEA. V lost 0 bases and J 6 bases, leaving 14 bases between the germline ends. The CDR3 loop spans 15 amino acids. As DNA, the CDR3 is TGCAGCGTTGAAGATCCCAGGGGTTTCCCCGGGGAGCTGTTTTTT. This sequence encodes CSVEDPRGFPGELFF.

This clonotype appeared a single time. This CDR3 is missing its conserved last phenylalanine or tryptophan, likely due to a read error. The chain employs TRBV19 and TRBJ1-1; D ambiguous. The CDR3 sequence is 13 residues long. Looked up from germline, CDR1 is LNHDA and CDR2 is SQIVND (reference sequence). The V end lost 3 bases, the J end lost 1 base, and 6 bases lay between the germline ends. CDR3 amino acids: CASSMNWNTEAFL. In DNA, the CDR3 is TGTGCCAGTAGTATGAATTGGAACACTGAAGCTTTCCTT.

This clonotype was detected only a few times. A clone one base away is much larger, so this may be a read error. This sequence joins TRBV29-1 and TRBJ2-1; possibly TRBD2 for D (6 bases). Trimming took 4 bases from V and 2 from J, leaving 9 bases between them. The CDR3 has 13 residues. Germline CDR1 is SQVTM and CDR2 is ANQGSEA. The CDR3 coding sequence is TGCAGCGTTGGGGAGGATGCCTACAATGAGCAGTTCTTC. Residues: CSVGEDAYNEQFF.

This chain uses TRBV5-6 with TRBJ2-2; 11 nucleotides line up with TRBD2. The germline gives CDR1 SGHDT, CDR2 YYEEEE. V dropped 4 bases and J dropped 4; count of bases not matched to a gene: 9. This CDR3 region has 17 residues. This chain's CDR3 is CASSVSSGGASTGELFF. Here the CDR3 DNA reads TGTGCCAGCAGCGTGAGTAGCGGGGGGGCCTCCACCGGGGAGCTGTTTTTT.

This clonotype was recorded at least ten times. CDR3 bases: TGCGCCAGCAGCCAAGCCCTCAGCTCCTACAATGAGCAGTTCTTC. It is translated as CASSQALSSYNEQFF. This chain links TRBV5-1 with TRBJ2-1; no clear D. The CDR3 is 15 residues long. V lost 4 bases to trimming and J lost 0 bases, with 11 bases between them. CDR1 and CDR2 from the germline V gene are SGHRS and YFSETQ.

This clonotype was seen a handful of times. The rearrangement uses TRBV6-5 and TRBJ2-7; 11 bases map to TRBD2. Trimming removed 0 bases from V and 5 bases from J; junction bases left unmatched: 6. The germline gives CDR1 MNHEY, CDR2 SVGAGI. The CDR3 length is 16 residues. CDR3 sequence reads: CASSYSRLAGFHEQYF. CDR3 bases: TGTGCCAGCAGTTACTCTAGACTAGCGGGATTCCACGAGCAGTACTTC.

This clonotype came up many times. This chain uses TRBV15 with TRBJ1-1; 9 nucleotides match TRBD1. The V segment lost 9 bases and the J segment 5 bases; nucleotides outside the gene matches: 10. The length of the CDR3 is 14 residues. The germline V gene has CDR1 LNHNV and CDR2 YYDKDF (reference sequence). The CDR3 region has the DNA TGTGCCACAGGGACCGGGACAGGGAGAACTGAAGCTTTCTTT. Encoded protein: CATGTGTGRTEAFF.

This clonotype was observed a handful of times. The genes are TRBV10-3 and TRBJ2-3; 8 bases line up with TRBD2. The CDR3 sequence is 20 residues long. Germline V gene sequence: CDR1 ENHRY, CDR2 SYGVKD. The ends lost 2 bases at V and 0 bases at J; junction bases unmatched: 16. The CDR3 DNA is TGTGCCATCAGTGAGCCACCTGCTTCTAGCGGGCGCGCTAGCACAGATACGCAGTATTTT. Protein product: CAISEPPASSGRASTDTQYF.

The table lists this clonotype with many counts. The V call is TRBV30, the J call TRBJ2-1; D is undetermined. V was pared by 4 bases and J by 2 bases, with 12 bases between. Germline V gives CDR1 GTSNPN, CDR2 SVGIG (reference sequence). This CDR3 is 14 amino acids long. The CDR3 region is CAWTLSQPYNEQFF. DNA of the CDR3: TGTGCCTGGACGCTATCTCAGCCCTACAATGAGCAGTTCTTC. Full variable domain (outside the CDR3, taken from reference TRBV30 and TRBJ2-1): SQTIHQWPATLVQPVGSPLSLECTVEGTSNPNLYWYRQAAGRGLQLLFYSVGIGQISSEVPQNLSASRPQDRQFILSSKKLLLSDSGFYLCAWTLSQPYNEQFFGPGTRLTVL.

The genes are TRBV24-1 and TRBJ2-1; D not resolved. The CDR3 extends over 15 amino acids. The V gene lost 1 base and the J gene lost 5 bases, with 11 bases spanning the gap. CDR1 is KGHDR and CDR2 is SFDVKD in the germline V gene. CDR3 sequence: CATSDFGVRNNEQFF. CDR3 in DNA: TGTGCCACCAGTGATTTTGGGGTCAGAAACAATGAGCAGTTCTTC.

Worth noting for this clonotype: This may be a read error: a much more frequent sequence differs by one nucleotide. The chain uses TRBV24-1 and TRBJ2-2; the match to TRBD2 covers 8 bases. Germline trimming cut 10 bases from V and 4 bases from J; bases unmatched to any gene: 4. The CDR3 loop spans 13 amino acids. Germline loops: CDR1 KGHDR, CDR2 SFDVKD. In nucleotides, the CDR3 is TGTGCCACTCGCGGGAGGCCCACCGGGGAGCTGTTTTTT. This codes for CATRGRPTGELFF.

Note on this clonotype: A much larger clonotype is one base distant, so this may be a read error. The V gene is TRBV6-6, the J gene TRBJ2-5; D possibly uses TRBD1 or TRBD2 (6 bases each). The CDR3 spans 14 residues. V shed 5 bases and J shed 5 bases, with 15 bases lying between them. The germline gives CDR1 MNHNY, CDR2 SVGAGI (reference sequence). CDR3 amino acids: CASSLYGGGETQYF. In DNA form, the CDR3 reads TGTGCCAGCAGTCTCTACGGGGGCGGGGAGACCCAGTACTTC.

In its sample, this clonotype was seen many times. V gene TRBV6-2 or TRBV6-3 combines with J gene TRBJ2-4; TRBD2 aligns across 15 bases. Germline V gives CDR1 MNHEY, CDR2 SVGEGT. CDR3 length: 18 residues. Trimming cost V 4 bases and J 7 bases; bases outside gene matches: 11. The CDR3 region has the DNA TGTGCCAGCAGTTCCGGACTAGCGGGAGGGCTGTGGTGGAACATTCAGTACTTC. It codes for CASSSGLAGGLWWNIQYF.

This clonotype was seen at least ten times. The gene calls are TRBV5-5 and TRBJ1-2, with D unclear. The germline CDR1 and CDR2 sequences are SGHKS and YYEKEE (reference sequence). Between the trimmed V and J ends, which lost 0 bases and 2 bases, there was a span of 5 bases. This CDR3 region has 13 residues. CDR3 bases: TGTGCCAGCAGCTTGGCCTTAAACTATGGCTACACCTTC. This codes for CASSLALNYGYTF.

This clonotype was seen repeatedly, ten times or more. The J gene is TRBJ2-1, the V gene TRBV6-1; the match to TRBD2 covers 8 bases. The V gene end was trimmed by 1 base and the J gene end by 2 bases; junction bases not matched to a gene: 4. Germline CDR1 MNHNS, CDR2 SASEGT. The CDR3 is 16 residues long. The CDR3 here is CASSEVPSGPYNEQFF. The CDR3 DNA reads as TGTGCCAGCAGTGAAGTTCCTAGCGGGCCCTACAATGAGCAGTTCTTC.

This clonotype was seen many times. The chain combines TRBV24-1 with TRBJ1-2; the D gene is possibly TRBD1 (6 bases). The V gene lost 3 bases and the J gene lost 3 bases, with 13 bases spanning the gap. There are 15 residues in the CDR3. Germline loops: CDR1 KGHDR, CDR2 SFDVKD. The CDR3 DNA follows: TGTGCCACCAGTGATCCAAAGACAGGAGACTATGGCTACACCTTC. Its protein product is CATSDPKTGDYGYTF.

This clonotype was found many times. This chain links TRBV9 with TRBJ2-3; 7 bases agree with TRBD2. From germline, CDR1 is SGDLS and CDR2 YYNGEE. The length of the CDR3 is 14 residues. Trimming cost V 3 bases and J 2 bases; bases outside gene matches: 3. The CDR3, as DNA: TGTGCCAGCAGCGCAAGCGGGGTCACAGATACGCAGTATTTT. Protein sequence: CASSASGVTDTQYF.

This clonotype was seen ten or more times. V usage is TRBV4-1 and J usage is TRBJ2-7, with TRBD2 identical over 7 bases. After removal of 1 base from V and 4 bases from J, the junction contained 4 bases not matched to a gene. Germline CDR1 and CDR2: MGHRA and YSYEKL. The CDR3 loop spans 14 amino acids. CDR3 loop: CASSQAGEGYEQYF. The CDR3 DNA is TGCGCCAGCAGCCAAGCGGGGGAGGGTTACGAGCAGTACTTC.

This clonotype appeared many times. The chain employs TRBV5-4 and TRBJ2-5; a possible D gene is TRBD2 (6 bases). V was pared by 4 bases and J by 4 bases, with 20 bases between. The germline gives CDR1 SGHNT, CDR2 YYREEE (reference sequence). The CDR3 is 16 amino acids. CDR3 region: CASSPFGGPPGETQYF. In nucleotides, the CDR3 is TGTGCCAGCAGCCCGTTTGGAGGGCCACCCGGAGAGACCCAGTACTTC.

This clonotype was detected a few times. The chain joins TRBV20-1 to TRBJ2-7; D could derive from TRBD1 or TRBD2 (5 bases each). Trimming left V 2 bases short and J 2 bases short, with 16 bases between. In germline, CDR1 is DFQATT, CDR2 SNEGSKA (reference sequence). This CDR3 is 15 amino acids long. The CDR3: CSARLQPGPAYEQYF. The CDR3 region has the DNA TGCAGTGCTAGACTCCAACCGGGACCCGCCTACGAGCAGTACTTC.

In its sample, this clonotype was seen a few times. The chain links TRBV5-8 to TRBJ2-3; 9 bases are a match to TRBD1. Germline assignment: CDR1 SGHTS and CDR2 YDEGEE. V was pared by 3 bases and J by 6 bases, with 14 bases of the junction left unmatched. The CDR3 consists of 17 residues. The CDR3 reads CASSSVPGTGSLDTQYF. Here the CDR3 DNA reads TGTGCCAGCAGCTCGGTACCCGGGACAGGGTCGCTGGATACGCAGTATTTT.

The table lists this clonotype with many counts. This chain connects TRBV7-9 to TRBJ2-1, with no clear D. This CDR3 is built from 15 residues. Germline V gives CDR1 SEHNR, CDR2 FQNEAQ (reference sequence). The germline V and J ends were trimmed by 6 bases and 0 bases, with 12 bases remaining between them. The CDR3 nucleotides read TGTGCCAGCAGTGGAAAAATCATCTCCTACAATGAGCAGTTCTTC. Amino acid sequence: CASSGKIISYNEQFF.